The 30 T cell receptor beta chains reported below all come from one sample, sequenced in a study of CD8+CD57+ T cells in acquired aplastic anemia. For sequencing, patients were chosen who had shown expansion of CD8+CD57+ cells by flow cytometry. Investigators profiled TCR beta VDJ and CDR3 from genomic DNA template. TCRdb recomputed calls from the reads with MiXCR, one row per CDR3 protein. The table shows 150,000 to 200,000 distinct CDR3 sequences, with roughly 48% occurring only once. Sequencing input: sorted CD4+, CD8+, or CD8+CD57+ T cells (not recorded which) from PBMCs. Receptors originate from a human donor with aplastic anemia.

Turning to this clonotype: One end of the junction fails to match germline, which may point to a read error. The rearrangement joins TRBV18 to TRBJ2-6; TRBD1 might be the D (5 bases). The CDR3 covers 17 residues. CDR1 and CDR2 from the germline V gene are KGHSH and LQKENI. The CDR3 protein is CASSPYQESSGANVLTF. The DNA for the CDR3 is TGTGCCAGCTCACCATATCAGGAGAGCTCTGGGGCTAACGTCCTGACTTTC.

The chain carries TRBV7-2 and TRBJ1-3; D is ambiguous. The V end lost 1 base, the J end lost 4 bases, and 8 bases lay between the germline ends. Germline assignment: CDR1 SGHTA and CDR2 FQGNSA. The CDR3 length is 14 residues. CDR3 nucleotide sequence: TGTGCCAGCAGCTTAGGGAGAGGGGGAAACACCATATATTTT. This translates into CASSLGRGGNTIYF.

This clonotype was detected many times. The chain joins TRBV2 to TRBJ2-3; a weak D match, TRBD2 (5 bases). The V and J ends lost 8 bases and 3 bases respectively, with 15 bases between them. The CDR3 runs to 14 residues. Germline CDR1 SNHLY, CDR2 FYNNEI. CDR3 nucleotide sequence: TGTGCCAGCGCCAAGGACCAGCGGACAGATACGCAGTATTTT. It is translated as CASAKDQRTDTQYF.

As regards this clonotype: An end of the junction does not agree with germline; a read error may underlie this. The V and J genes are TRBV7-7 and TRBJ2-2; D may be TRBD1 (5 bases). Germline CDR1 and CDR2: SSHAT and FNYEAQ (reference sequence). CDR3 size: 17 residues. CDR3 region: CASSPGQLHGATGELFF. In nucleotides, the CDR3 is TGTGCTAGCAGCCCCGGGCAGCTACATGGGGCGACCGGGGAGCTGTTTTTT.

This clonotype came up a few times. V is TRBV10-3 and J is TRBJ2-1, with TRBD2 matching over 9 bases. From germline, CDR1 is ENHRY and CDR2 SYGVKD. With V trimmed by 6 bases and J by 8 bases, 5 bases remained unmatched. This CDR3 has 13 amino acids. The DNA for the CDR3 is TGTGCCATCAGGACTAGCGGCCTCGATGAGCAGTTCTTC. The encoded protein is CAIRTSGLDEQFF.

Points on this clonotype: Its ends do not fully match the called genes, so a read error is possible. This rearrangement joins TRBV4-2 to TRBJ1-2; no reliable D call. The CDR3 is 14 amino acids. CDR1 LGHNA and CDR2 YNFKEQ come from the germline V gene. The CDR3 is CAGSQDVGDYGYTF. Here the CDR3 DNA reads TGTGCCGGCAGCCAAGATGTGGGTGACTATGGCTACACCTTC.

The V and J genes are TRBV2 and TRBJ2-3, with D possibly TRBD2 on 8 matching bases. The length of the CDR3 is 14 residues. V lost 8 bases, J lost 6 bases, and 18 bases lay in between. Germline V lookup: CDR1 SNHLY, CDR2 FYNNEI. DNA for the CDR3: TGTGCCAGCGACAGGGCGGGGGGCCGCGATACGCAGTATTTT. This codes for CASDRAGGRDTQYF.

This clonotype was detected ten times or more. V gene TRBV6-1 combines with J gene TRBJ2-7; no clear D. The CDR3 sequence is 11 residues long. CDR1 is MNHNS, CDR2 SASEGT, per germline. V shed 4 bases and J shed 2 bases, with 3 bases lying between them. This CDR3 is CASSGPYEQYF. The CDR3 DNA is TGTGCCAGCAGTGGCCCCTACGAGCAGTACTTC.

This clonotype was counted ten times or more. The chain is built from TRBV19 and TRBJ2-1, with a weak D call TRBD2 (5 bases). CDR3 length: 13 residues. Germline loops: CDR1 LNHDA, CDR2 SQIVND (reference sequence). Trimming took 5 bases from V and 5 from J, leaving 10 bases between them. The CDR3 DNA sequence: TGTGCCAGTAGTTCTAGCAGCGACAATGAGCAGTTCTTC. It translates to CASSSSSDNEQFF.

This sequence joins TRBV11-1 and TRBJ2-5, with D maybe TRBD2 (7 bases). The CDR3 sequence is 18 residues long. Trimming shortened V by 1 base and J by 5 bases, and 23 bases separated the two germline ends. The germline V gene has CDR1 SGHAT and CDR2 FQDESV (reference sequence). CDR3 DNA: TGTGCCAGCAGCTTAGTGGATGTAGGGGGGGCCTTGATGGAGACCCAGTACTTC. Translated: CASSLVDVGGALMETQYF.

The V and J genes are TRBV19 and TRBJ2-3; D is ambiguous. The CDR3 is 13 residues long. Trimming stripped 8 bases from V and 2 bases from J, with 11 bases between. From germline, CDR1 is LNHDA and CDR2 SQIVND (reference sequence). CDR3 region: CASGVRVTDTQYF. CDR3 sequence (DNA): TGTGCCAGTGGCGTAAGGGTCACAGATACGCAGTATTTT.

V usage is TRBV15 and J usage is TRBJ2-3, with TRBD1 matching 9 bases. With 7 bases clipped from V and 2 bases from J, the junction kept 10 bases outside the gene matches. CDR3 length equals 16 residues. Germline V gene lookup returns CDR1 LNHNV and CDR2 YYDKDF (reference sequence). The CDR3 sequence is CATIDRGNLHTDTQYF. In DNA, the CDR3 is TGTGCCACCATCGACAGGGGGAACCTTCACACAGATACGCAGTATTTT.

This clonotype has ten or more counts. CDR3 DNA sequence: TGTGCCAGCAGCTTAAAAGGACAACGCGACGAGCAGTACTTC. It translates to CASSLKGQRDEQYF. The chain employs TRBV7-2 and TRBJ2-7; possibly TRBD1 for D (5 bases). Germline assignment: CDR1 SGHTA and CDR2 FQGNSA. There are 14 residues in the CDR3. Trimming pared 2 bases from V and 5 bases from J, leaving 13 bases between.

This chain links TRBV15 with TRBJ2-5; D is unresolved. Germline-derived CDR1 and CDR2 are LNHNV and YYDKDF (reference sequence). V was trimmed by 0 bases and J by 5 bases, leaving 7 bases between them. The CDR3 is made up of 13 amino acids. CDR3 DNA: TGTGCCACCAGCAGAGATCGAACGGAGACCCAGTACTTC. This codes for CATSRDRTETQYF.

At least ten counts were recorded for this clonotype. V gene TRBV7-2 combines with J gene TRBJ2-3; D might be TRBD1 (5 bases). CDR1 SGHTA and CDR2 FQGNSA come from the germline V gene. The V gene lost 1 base and the J gene lost 4 bases, with 18 bases spanning the gap. The CDR3 is 17 residues long. The CDR3 DNA sequence: TGTGCCAGCAGCTTAGGGTTAGGGCAGGGCTGGGCAGATACGCAGTATTTT. Translating it yields CASSLGLGQGWADTQYF.

This clonotype showed up many times. In nucleotides, the CDR3 is TGTGCCAGCAGCCCCCTCCAACAGGGGGTTGGCTACACCTTC. Encoded protein: CASSPLQQGVGYTF. This chain joins TRBV7-8 and TRBJ1-2; TRBD1 aligns across 8 bases. CDR3 length equals 14 residues. J was trimmed by 7 bases and V by 5 bases; bases with no gene match: 9. CDR1 is SGHVS and CDR2 is FQNEAQ in the germline V gene. Variable domain in full (rest from reference TRBV7-8 and TRBJ1-2): GAGVSQSPRYKVAKRGQDVALRCDPISGHVSLFWYQQALGQGPEFLTYFQNEAQLDKSGLPSDRFFAERPEGSVSTLKIQRTQQEDSAVYLCASSPLQQGVGYTFGSGTRLTVV.

In this sample, this clonotype turned up once. The J gene is TRBJ2-7, the V gene TRBV7-9, with 8 bases matching TRBD2. Germline V gene data show CDR1 as SEHNR and CDR2 as FQNEAQ (reference sequence). V was clipped by 6 bases and J by 0 bases; unmatched bases: 4. The CDR3 loop spans 14 amino acids. Here the CDR3 DNA reads TGTGCCAGCAGACCGACTAGCGCCTCCTACGAGCAGTACTTC. Its protein product is CASRPTSASYEQYF.

This clonotype was recorded at least ten times. V is TRBV6-5 and J is TRBJ1-2, with D possibly TRBD1 on 6 matching bases. Trimming removed 0 bases at V and 7 bases at J, with 12 bases between. Looked up from germline, CDR1 is MNHEY and CDR2 is SVGAGI. CDR3 length: 14 residues. CDR3 sequence reads: CASSYSWTEGGYTF. CDR3 sequence (DNA): TGTGCCAGCAGTTACTCTTGGACAGAGGGTGGCTACACCTTC.

This clonotype was counted ten times or more. The chain carries TRBV20-1 and TRBJ2-3; no clear D gene. Germline CDR1 and CDR2: DFQATT and SNEGSKA (reference sequence). The V end was cut by 6 bases, the J end by 2 bases, with 6 bases between. The CDR3 has 11 residues. CDR3 coding DNA: TGCAGTGCCAGCGACACAGATACGCAGTATTTT. Translating it yields CSASDTDTQYF.

This clonotype was observed at least ten times. The CDR3 here is CSALSSLSSYNSPLHF. Written as DNA, the CDR3 is TGCAGTGCTCTCTCTTCCCTTAGCTCCTATAATTCACCCCTCCACTTT. This chain connects TRBV20-1 to TRBJ1-6; D gene uncertain. Germline values: CDR1 DFQATT, CDR2 SNEGSKA (reference sequence). The CDR3 has 16 residues. V was clipped by 5 bases and J by 0 bases, with 14 bases between them.

As regards this clonotype: The germline gene is not matched at one end of the junction; a read error may be the cause. The CDR3 loop reads CASSLSGAHSGNTIHF. The CDR3 nucleotides read TGTGCCAGCAGCTTGTCAGGGGCTCACTCTGGAAACACCATACATTTT. This rearrangement joins TRBV5-6 to TRBJ1-3; tentatively, D is TRBD1 (6 bases). Germline assignment: CDR1 SGHDT and CDR2 YYEEEE. This CDR3 has 16 amino acids.

Many counts were recorded for this clonotype. The chain couples TRBV2 to TRBJ1-5; D gene ambiguous. The germline CDR1 and CDR2 sequences are SNHLY and FYNNEI. The CDR3 is made up of 14 amino acids. V was trimmed by 5 bases and J by 2 bases, leaving 10 bases between them. The DNA of the CDR3 is TGTGCCAGCAGTAACGGGTATGGCAATCAGCCCCAGCATTTT. This translates into CASSNGYGNQPQHF.

The genes are TRBV6-2 or TRBV6-3 and TRBJ2-2; TRBD1 aligns across 7 bases. Looked up from germline, CDR1 is MNHEY and CDR2 is SVGEGT. With 2 bases clipped from V and 7 bases from J, the junction kept 13 bases outside the gene matches. The CDR3 spans 17 residues. This chain's CDR3 is CASSYHRDRDSDGELFF. The CDR3 DNA reads TGTGCCAGCAGTTACCACCGGGACAGAGATTCGGACGGGGAGCTGTTTTTT.

V and J are TRBV24-1 and TRBJ2-7, with TRBD1 as a possible D gene (7 bases). Germline lookup yields CDR1 KGHDR and CDR2 SFDVKD. Trimming cost V 4 bases and J 4 bases, with 16 bases left between them. The CDR3 has 15 residues. The CDR3, as DNA: TGTGCCACCAGTGACCGCAGGGGGGCGTTTTACGAGCAGTACTTC. This codes for CATSDRRGAFYEQYF.

This clonotype was counted many times. The rearrangement uses TRBV7-8 and TRBJ1-2; 9 nucleotides align to TRBD1. V gave up 1 base and J gave up 7 bases; unmatched junction bases: 13. Germline assignment: CDR1 SGHVS and CDR2 FQNEAQ. The CDR3 spans 17 residues. This chain's CDR3 is CASSLGWTGALRGGYTF. In DNA form, the CDR3 reads TGTGCCAGCAGCTTAGGTTGGACAGGGGCGTTGCGGGGTGGCTACACCTTC.

The chain employs TRBV25-1 and TRBJ1-6, with D maybe TRBD1 (6 bases). The CDR3 has 15 residues. Trimming cost V 5 bases and J 6 bases, with 14 bases left between them. Germline loops: CDR1 MGHDK, CDR2 SYGVNS. The CDR3 region is CASSPPRTANSPLHF. The CDR3 bases are TGTGCCAGCAGTCCCCCCCGGACAGCTAATTCACCCCTCCACTTT.

The V call is TRBV6-5, the J call TRBJ2-3, with 10 bases fitting TRBD2. The CDR3 is 17 residues long. Germline V lookup: CDR1 MNHEY, CDR2 SVGAGI. V shed 0 bases and J 5 bases; nucleotides not matched to a gene: 8. CDR3 sequence reads: CASSYSPSGSVQDTQYF. Here the CDR3 DNA reads TGTGCCAGCAGTTACTCCCCTAGCGGGAGCGTTCAAGATACGCAGTATTTT.

This clonotype was counted ten times or more. The rearrangement joins TRBV27 to TRBJ1-2; 9 nucleotides line up with TRBD1. Germline values: CDR1 MNHEY, CDR2 SMNVEV (reference sequence). After removal of 3 bases from V and 8 bases from J, the junction contained 7 bases not matched to a gene. The CDR3 consists of 14 residues. The CDR3 DNA is TGTGCCAGCAGTTTCGGCGACAGGGGGAAAGGCTACACCTTC. Protein: CASSFGDRGKGYTF.

This sequence joins TRBV5-5 and TRBJ1-2; TRBD1 might be the D (5 bases). Per germline, CDR1 SGHKS and CDR2 YYEKEE (reference sequence). V was shortened by 4 bases and J by 0 bases, with 13 bases between the two germline ends. The CDR3 runs to 15 residues. CDR3 sequence (DNA): TGTGCCAGCAGCATGGTACAGGCCTCTAACTATGGCTACACCTTC. It codes for CASSMVQASNYGYTF.

The chain couples TRBV24-1 to TRBJ2-3; 11 bases match TRBD2. The J segment lost 4 bases and the V segment lost 3 bases, leaving 5 bases of the junction unmatched. Germline assignment: CDR1 KGHDR and CDR2 SFDVKD. The CDR3 length is 16 residues. The CDR3 bases are TGTGCCACCAGTGATCGTACTAGCGGGAGTGCAGATACGCAGTATTTT. This translates into CATSDRTSGSADTQYF.